This TCR beta chain was recovered during a study of T cells in localized non-small cell lung cancer (dated by TCRdb to the early 2020s). Looking at the study overall: Comparing tumors with uninvolved tumor-adjacent lungs, the study looked at the T cell repertoires of around 250 patients with early-stage NSCLC. The cohort comprised approximately 240 treatment-naïve NSCLC patients with resected, localized lung tumors. NSCLC patients had a mean age of approximately 66 years, and around 140 were male and about a hundred female.

TCR beta CDR3 regions were sequenced from DNA using the immunoSEQ Assay. In the original analysis: To compute T cell density, TCR beta template counts were normalized to usable DNA, which was estimated by amplifying housekeeping genes. Richness was estimated with the preseqR package, extrapolating to 400,000 templates for PBMC samples and 120,000 templates for tissue samples. Clonality was taken to be one minus Pielou's evenness. Differential abundance testing on productive amino-acid clonotypes, with a minimum total count of 5 and an alpha of 0.1, was used to identify tissue-enriched TCRs. The Jaccard Index and the Morisita Overlap Index were used to measure repertoire overlap between compartments. TCR beta CDR3s were clustered by GLIPH together with public tetramer-defined viral CDR3s, and at least three viral sequences plus V-gene enrichment were required for viral motifs. TCRdb limited this immuneACCESS table to in-frame rearrangements with V and J called. A share of clones is missing; checked studies link under half to unresolved V genes, and the rest is unexplained. V and J calls and clone size follow that table, whereas D and trimming were derived from the DNA. For this sample there are 45,000 to 55,000 clones; 77% appear just once. Roughly a sixth of the sample is held by the ten biggest clonotypes.

What the authors observed across the whole study: The highest T cell clonality was observed in uninvolved tumor-adjacent lung, where clonality exceeded that of tumor, suggesting that antigenic responses were more focused in uninvolved tumor-adjacent lung. Longer overall survival was associated with higher blood T cell density, whereas shorter survival was associated with higher adjacent-lung clonality. Because of the exploratory design, TCR variables were selected using unadjusted p-values without false-discovery rate correction. Because multi-region tumor sequencing was not done, intratumor heterogeneity could not be ruled out. A median of roughly 58 of the top 100 tumor clones were detected in paired uninvolved adjacent lung, and about 29 of these tumor clones were also found among the top 100 clones of the paired uninvolved adjacent lung.

At diagnosis, tumor, uninvolved tumor-adjacent lung and peripheral blood were collected and then preserved as a mix of FFPE and fresh-frozen material. For TCR repertoire profiling, blood samples were analyzed in the form of peripheral blood mononuclear cells. Concerning this clone itself: Its binding antigen is unknown. Base quality data are lacking; no much larger clone is found one base away.

For this chain, trimming is 4 bases at the V end and 6 bases at the J end, and the number of junction bases without a gene match is 5. The cysteine opens and the phenylalanine closes a CDR3 of 13 amino acids. Of all the DNA, just the CDR3 is kept, 39 bases in frame from base 1. The germline V gene specifies SGHRS as CDR1 and YFSETQ as CDR2. The rearranged segments are TRBV5-1 and TRBJ2-7; 9 of the junction bases match TRBD1. The sample in question was peripheral blood, obtained before any cancer treatment. The sequence derives from a man aged 35-75 years with stage I squamous cell lung carcinoma. Here is the DNA: TGCGCCAGCAGCGGGACAGGGCCCGGCGAGCAGTACTTC. This is translated as CASSGTGPGEQYF.